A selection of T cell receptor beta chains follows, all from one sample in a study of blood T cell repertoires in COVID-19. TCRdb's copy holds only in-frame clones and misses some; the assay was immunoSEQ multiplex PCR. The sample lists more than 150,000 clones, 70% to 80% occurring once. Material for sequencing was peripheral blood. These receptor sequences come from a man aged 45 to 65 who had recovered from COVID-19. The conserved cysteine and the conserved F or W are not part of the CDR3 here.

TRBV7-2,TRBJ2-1,ASSRDFSYNEQF
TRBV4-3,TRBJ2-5,ASSQNSPTGGRETQY
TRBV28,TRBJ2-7,ASSSHGQPSSYEQY
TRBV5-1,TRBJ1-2,ASSLGQGTGGYT
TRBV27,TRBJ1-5,ASSLGQSGQPQH
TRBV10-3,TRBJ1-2,AITERPQTTIHGYT
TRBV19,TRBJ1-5,ASSPLQGAKEQPQH
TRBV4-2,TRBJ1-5,ASSQFNSNQPQH
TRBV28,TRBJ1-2,ASSSISWTDDSYGYT
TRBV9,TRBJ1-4,AESGGGLVEKLF
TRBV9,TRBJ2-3,ASSPRSSGLTSTDTQY
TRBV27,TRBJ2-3,ASTRLDSTDTQY
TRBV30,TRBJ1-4,ALQGSPTNEKLF